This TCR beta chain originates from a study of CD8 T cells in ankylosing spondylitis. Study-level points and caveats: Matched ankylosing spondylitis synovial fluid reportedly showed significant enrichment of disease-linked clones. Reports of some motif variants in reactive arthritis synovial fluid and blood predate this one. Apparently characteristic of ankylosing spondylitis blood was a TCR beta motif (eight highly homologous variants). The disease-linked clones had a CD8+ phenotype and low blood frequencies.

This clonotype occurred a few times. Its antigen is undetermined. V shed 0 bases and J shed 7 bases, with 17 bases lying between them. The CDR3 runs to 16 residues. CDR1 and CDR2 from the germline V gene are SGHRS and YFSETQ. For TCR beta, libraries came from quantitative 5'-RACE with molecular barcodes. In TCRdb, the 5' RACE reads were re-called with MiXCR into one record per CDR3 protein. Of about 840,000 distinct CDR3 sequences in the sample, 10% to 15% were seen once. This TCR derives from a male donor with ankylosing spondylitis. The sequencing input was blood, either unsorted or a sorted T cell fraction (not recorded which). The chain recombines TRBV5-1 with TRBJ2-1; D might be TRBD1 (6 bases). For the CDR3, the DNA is TGCGCCAGCAGCTTGGGGACAGCCTGGGTGAGGAATGAGCAGTTCTTC. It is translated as CASSLGTAWVRNEQFF.